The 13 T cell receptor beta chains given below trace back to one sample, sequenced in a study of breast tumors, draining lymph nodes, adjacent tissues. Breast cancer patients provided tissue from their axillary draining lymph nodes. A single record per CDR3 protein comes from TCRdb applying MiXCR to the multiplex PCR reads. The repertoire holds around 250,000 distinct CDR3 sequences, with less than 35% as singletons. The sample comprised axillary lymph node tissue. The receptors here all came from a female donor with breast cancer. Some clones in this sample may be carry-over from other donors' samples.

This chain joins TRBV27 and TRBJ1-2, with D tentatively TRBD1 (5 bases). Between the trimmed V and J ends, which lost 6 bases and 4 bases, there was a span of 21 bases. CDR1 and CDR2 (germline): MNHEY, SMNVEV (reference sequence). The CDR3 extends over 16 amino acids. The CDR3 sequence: CASSSSFSGDPYGYTF. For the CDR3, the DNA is TGTGCCAGCAGCTCCAGTTTTTCGGGGGATCCCTATGGCTACACCTTC.

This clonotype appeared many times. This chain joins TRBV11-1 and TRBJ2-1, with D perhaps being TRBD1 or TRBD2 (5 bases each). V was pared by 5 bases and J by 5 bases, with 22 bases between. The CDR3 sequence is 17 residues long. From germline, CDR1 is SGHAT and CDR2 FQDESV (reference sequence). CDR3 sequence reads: CASSLRLGGGLNNEQFF. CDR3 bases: TGTGCCAGCAGCCTAAGACTGGGTGGGGGTTTAAACAATGAGCAGTTCTTC.

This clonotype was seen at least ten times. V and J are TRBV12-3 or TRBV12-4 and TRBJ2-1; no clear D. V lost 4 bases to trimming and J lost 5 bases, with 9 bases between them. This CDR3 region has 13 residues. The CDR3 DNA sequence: TGTGCCAGCAGTTCCGGGCCTAACAATGAGCAGTTCTTC. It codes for CASSSGPNNEQFF.

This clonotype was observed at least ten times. CDR3 protein: CASGRGSSYEQYF. In DNA form, the CDR3 reads TGTGCTAGTGGCAGGGGCAGCTCCTACGAGCAGTACTTC. The V call is TRBV12-5, the J call TRBJ2-7; tentatively, D is TRBD1 (6 bases). Germline CDR1 is LGHNT and CDR2 is FRNRAP. Trimming removed 6 bases from V and 0 bases from J, with 9 bases in between. This CDR3 spans 13 amino acids.

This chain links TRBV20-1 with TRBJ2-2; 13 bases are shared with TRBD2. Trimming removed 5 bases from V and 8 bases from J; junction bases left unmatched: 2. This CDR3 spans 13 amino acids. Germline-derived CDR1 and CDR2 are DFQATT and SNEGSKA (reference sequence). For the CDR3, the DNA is TGCAGTGCTGAGGGACTAGCGGGAGGGGAGCTGTTTTTT. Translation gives CSAEGLAGGELFF.

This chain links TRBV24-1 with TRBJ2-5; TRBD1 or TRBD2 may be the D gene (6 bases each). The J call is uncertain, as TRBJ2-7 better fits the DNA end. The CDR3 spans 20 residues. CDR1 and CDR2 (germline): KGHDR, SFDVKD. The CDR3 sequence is CATSPGDQPAGTPGGNEQYF. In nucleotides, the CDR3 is TGTGCCACCTCTCCGGGGGATCAGCCTGCCGGGACACCGGGTGGGAACGAGCAGTACTTC.

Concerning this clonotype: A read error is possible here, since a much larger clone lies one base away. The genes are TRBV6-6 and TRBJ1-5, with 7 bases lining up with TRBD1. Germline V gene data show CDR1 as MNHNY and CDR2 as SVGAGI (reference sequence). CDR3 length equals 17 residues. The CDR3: CAGSPPRDSYSNQPQHF. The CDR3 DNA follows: TGTGCCGGCAGTCCCCCCCGGGACAGTTATAGCAATCAGCCCCAGCATTTT.

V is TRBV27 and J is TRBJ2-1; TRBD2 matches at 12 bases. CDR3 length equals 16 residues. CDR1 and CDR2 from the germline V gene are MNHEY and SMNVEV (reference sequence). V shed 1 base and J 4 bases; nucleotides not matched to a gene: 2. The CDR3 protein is CASSLLLAGGYNEQFF. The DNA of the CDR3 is TGTGCCAGCAGTTTATTGCTAGCGGGAGGGTACAATGAGCAGTTCTTC.

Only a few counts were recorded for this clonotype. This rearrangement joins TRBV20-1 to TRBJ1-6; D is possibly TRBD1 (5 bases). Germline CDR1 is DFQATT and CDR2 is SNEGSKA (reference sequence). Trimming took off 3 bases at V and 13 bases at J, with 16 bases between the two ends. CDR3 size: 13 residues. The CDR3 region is CSASRDGNQPLHF. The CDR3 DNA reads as TGCAGTGCTAGCAGGGACGGTAATCAGCCCCTCCACTTT.

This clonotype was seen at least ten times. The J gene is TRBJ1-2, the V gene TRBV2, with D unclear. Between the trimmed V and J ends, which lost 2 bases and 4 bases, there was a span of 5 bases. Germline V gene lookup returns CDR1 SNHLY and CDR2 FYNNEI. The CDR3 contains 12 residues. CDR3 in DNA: TGTGCCAGCAGTGAACGACGCTATGGCTACACCTTC. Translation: CASSERRYGYTF.

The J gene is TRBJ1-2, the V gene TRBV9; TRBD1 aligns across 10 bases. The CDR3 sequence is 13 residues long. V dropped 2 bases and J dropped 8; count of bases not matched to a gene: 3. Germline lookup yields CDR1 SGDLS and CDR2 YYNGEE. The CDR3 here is CASSVGTGVGYTF. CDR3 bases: TGTGCCAGCAGCGTTGGGACAGGGGTGGGCTACACCTTC. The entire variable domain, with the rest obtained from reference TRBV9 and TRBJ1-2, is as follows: DSGVTQTPKHLITATGQRVTLRCSPRSGDLSVYWYQQSLDQGLQFLIQYYNGEERAKGNILERFSAQQFPDLHSELNLSSLELGDSALYFCASSVGTGVGYTFGSGTRLTVV.

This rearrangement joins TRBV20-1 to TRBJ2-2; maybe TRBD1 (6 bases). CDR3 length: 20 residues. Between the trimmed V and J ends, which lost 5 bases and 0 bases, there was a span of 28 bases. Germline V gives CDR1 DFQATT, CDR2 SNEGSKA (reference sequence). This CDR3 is CSAGRPVSRRTVANTGELFF. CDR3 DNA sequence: TGCAGTGCTGGACGACCTGTATCGAGAAGGACAGTTGCGAACACCGGGGAGCTGTTTTTT.

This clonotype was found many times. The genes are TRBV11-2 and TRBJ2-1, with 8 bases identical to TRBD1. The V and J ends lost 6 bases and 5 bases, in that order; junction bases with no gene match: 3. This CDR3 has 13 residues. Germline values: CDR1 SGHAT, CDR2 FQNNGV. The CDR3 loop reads CASRQGVNNEQFF. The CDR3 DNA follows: TGTGCCAGCAGACAGGGGGTCAACAATGAGCAGTTCTTC.